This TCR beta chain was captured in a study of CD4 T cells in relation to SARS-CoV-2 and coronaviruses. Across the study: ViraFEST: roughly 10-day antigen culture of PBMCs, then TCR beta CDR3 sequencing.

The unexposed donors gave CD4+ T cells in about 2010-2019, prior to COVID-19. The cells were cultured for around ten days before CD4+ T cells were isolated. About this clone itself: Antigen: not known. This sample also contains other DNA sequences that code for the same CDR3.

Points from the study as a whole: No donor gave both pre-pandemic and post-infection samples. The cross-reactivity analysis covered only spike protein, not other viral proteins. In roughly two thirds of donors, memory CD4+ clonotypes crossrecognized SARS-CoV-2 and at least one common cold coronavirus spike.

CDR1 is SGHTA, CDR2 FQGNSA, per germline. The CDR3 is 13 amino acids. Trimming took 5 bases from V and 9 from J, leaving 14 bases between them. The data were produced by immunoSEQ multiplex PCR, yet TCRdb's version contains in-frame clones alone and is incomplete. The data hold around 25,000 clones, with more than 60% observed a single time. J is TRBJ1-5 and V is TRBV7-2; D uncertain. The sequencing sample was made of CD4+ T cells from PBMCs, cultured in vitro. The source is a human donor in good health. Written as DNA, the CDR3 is TGTGCCAGCAGCCCGGTGTTGAGTGGGCCCCAGCATTTT. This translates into CASSPVLSGPQHF.